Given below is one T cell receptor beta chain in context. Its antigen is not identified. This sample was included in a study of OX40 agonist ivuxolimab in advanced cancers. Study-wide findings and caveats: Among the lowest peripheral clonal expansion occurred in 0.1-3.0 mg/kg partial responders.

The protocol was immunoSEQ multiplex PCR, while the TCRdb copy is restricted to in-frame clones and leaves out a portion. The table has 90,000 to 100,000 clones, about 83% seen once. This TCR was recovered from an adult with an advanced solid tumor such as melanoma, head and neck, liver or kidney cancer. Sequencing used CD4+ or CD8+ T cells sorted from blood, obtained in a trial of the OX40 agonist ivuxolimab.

CDR3 in DNA: TGTGCCAGCTATCCATGGGGGACCGGGGTTAATGAAAAACTGTTTTTT. It translates to CASYPWGTGVNEKLFF. The gene calls are TRBV28 and TRBJ1-4, with a weak D call TRBD1 (5 bases). The CDR3 is made up of 16 amino acids. CDR1 and CDR2 from the germline V gene are MDHEN and SYDVKM. Trimming removed 8 bases at V and 4 bases at J, with 20 bases between.